The present TCR beta chain was sequenced within a study of T-cell reconstitution after alpha-beta-depleted transplantation in children. TCRbeta library preparation incorporated unique molecular identifiers. TCRdb reanalysed the PCR reads using MiXCR and keeps one entry per CDR3 protein. The profile covers 450,000 to 550,000 distinct CDR3 sequences, with over 9.5% appearing a single time and 12% to 15% taken by the ten largest. The CDR3 covers 11 residues. From germline, CDR1 is SQVTM and CDR2 ANQGSEA. Trimming shortened V by 4 bases and J by 5 bases, and 7 bases separated the two germline ends. Study conclusions and caveats: Several hundred expanded graft clones reportedly were the source of alpha-beta T cells about two months after transplant. Most T-cell counts and diversity one year after the transplant came from T cells that were newly produced. The high TCRbeta diversity at day 60 in some patients came from surviving recipient T cells and thymic progenitors.

This clonotype was observed at least ten times. Its antigen is as yet unknown. This TCR was recovered from a female patient aged 2-9 years who had a stem cell transplant for aplastic anemia, so the T cells may come from the graft donor. V gene TRBV29-1 combines with J gene TRBJ2-3; D remains ambiguous. Sequenced material: PBMCs, mostly from graft donor cells, taken 180 days after TCRalphabeta/CD19-depleted stem cell transplant. As DNA, the CDR3 is TGCAGCGTTGGACCCCAAGATACGCAGTATTTT. This gives the protein CSVGPQDTQYF.